The clone carrying this TCR beta chain has a handful of counts. This sample was taken from a study of blood T cell repertoires in COVID-19. Original processing notes: Researchers report that nucleated cell counts were estimated from reference gene primer amplification. Repertoires were generated with immunoSEQ multiplex PCR, while TCRdb's copy carries only in-frame clones and drops some. That table furnishes V, J and clone size, whereas the DNA furnished D and trimming. Found here are over 150,000 clones, 88% of them singletons; the top ten hold around 9.5%. This CDR3 contains 13 residues. Germline CDR1 MDHEN, CDR2 SYDVKM. Trimming shortened V by 7 bases and J by 6 bases, and 15 bases separated the two germline ends. Those who participated ranged in age from roughly 18 to 95 years and resided in about two dozen US areas. Participants had their cohort set by participant-reported clinical history.

Material: PBMCs or T cells enriched from blood (not recorded which). The TCR sequence derives from a woman between 18 and 29 years old who had recovered from COVID-19. The V and J genes are TRBV28 and TRBJ1-2; the D is unclear. The CDR3 bases are TGTGCCAGCAAGGAGGTGCTCTCGAATGGCTACACCTTC. Translation: CASKEVLSNGYTF.